Shown below are 23 T cell receptor beta chains from a single sample sequenced in a study of cytomegalovirus exposure and HLA in healthy donors. PCR was performed using 60 Vbeta and 13 Jbeta primers. Only in-frame clones appear in the TCRdb table, and some are missing; sequencing was by immunoSEQ multiplex PCR. The sample yields 150,000 to 200,000 clones, around 78% seen once. Sequencing input: PBMCs. Receptor source: a man aged 25-40 years in good health and CMV-seronegative.

This sequence joins TRBV6-4 and TRBJ2-2; 9 bases align to TRBD2. This CDR3 is 15 amino acids long. The V segment lost 4 bases and the J segment 1 base; nucleotides outside the gene matches: 1. CDR1 is MRHNA, CDR2 SNTAGT, per germline. The CDR3 loop is CASSVTSGNTGELFF. Here the CDR3 DNA reads TGTGCCAGCAGTGTGACTAGCGGGAACACCGGGGAGCTGTTTTTT.

The genes are TRBV5-1 and TRBJ2-7, with 10 bases identical to TRBD1. With V trimmed by 4 bases and J by 3 bases, 7 bases remained unmatched. This CDR3 spans 15 amino acids. Germline lookup yields CDR1 SGHRS and CDR2 YFSETQ. The CDR3 coding sequence is TGCGCCAGCAGCCTAGGACAGGGGGGACACTACGAGCAGTACTTC. As protein: CASSLGQGGHYEQYF.

The rearrangement uses TRBV7-3 and TRBJ2-7, with D possibly being TRBD2 (5 bases). This CDR3 has 14 amino acids. The V gene lost 4 bases and the J gene lost 2 bases, with 12 bases spanning the gap. From germline, CDR1 is SGHTA and CDR2 FQGTGA. The DNA for the CDR3 is TGTGCCAGCAGCTCCGGAGGCTACCCCTACGAGCAGTACTTC. Protein: CASSSGGYPYEQYF.

The rearrangement joins TRBV2 to TRBJ1-2; D not resolved. Germline loops: CDR1 SNHLY, CDR2 FYNNEI. The CDR3 runs to 11 residues. The V gene lost 9 bases and the J gene lost 7 bases, with 12 bases spanning the gap. For the CDR3, the DNA is TGTGCCAGTACGCGGGTCAGTGGCTACACCTTC. This codes for CASTRVSGYTF.

The chain links TRBV2 to TRBJ1-4; D gene ambiguous. CDR1 and CDR2 (germline): SNHLY, FYNNEI. The CDR3 extends over 17 amino acids. V was trimmed by 7 bases and J by 2 bases, leaving 20 bases between them. In nucleotides, the CDR3 is TGTGCCAGCACCGGACCGAAGGGAGGCCGGACTAATGAAAAACTGTTTTTT. Residues: CASTGPKGGRTNEKLFF.

V usage is TRBV5-8 and J usage is TRBJ2-7, with D unresolved. The V gene lost 2 bases and the J gene lost 1 base, with 13 bases spanning the gap. There are 15 residues in the CDR3. Germline lookup yields CDR1 SGHTS and CDR2 YDEGEE. CDR3 DNA sequence: TGTGCCAGCAGCTTTAGCTCTGGCGGATCCTACGAGCAGTACTTC. Its protein product is CASSFSSGGSYEQYF.

The chain recombines TRBV6-5 with TRBJ1-5, with unresolved D. The CDR3 length is 14 residues. Trimming shortened V by 5 bases and J by 0 bases, and 8 bases separated the two germline ends. Germline loops: CDR1 MNHEY, CDR2 SVGAGI. The CDR3 sequence is CASSPTLSNQPQHF. CDR3 DNA: TGTGCCAGCAGTCCAACTCTTAGCAATCAGCCCCAGCATTTT.

This chain connects TRBV7-9 to TRBJ1-1; 7 bases match TRBD1. The germline gives CDR1 SEHNR, CDR2 FQNEAQ (reference sequence). Trimming cost V 5 bases and J 4 bases; bases outside gene matches: 7. The CDR3 is 14 amino acids. DNA of the CDR3: TGTGCCAGCAGCCCCGAGACAGGGTTCACTGAAGCTTTCTTT. It translates to CASSPETGFTEAFF.

This chain uses TRBV11-3 with TRBJ2-2, with 11 bases that match TRBD2. Germline assignment: CDR1 SGHNT and CDR2 YENEEA. The CDR3 is made up of 17 amino acids. The J segment lost 2 bases and the V segment lost 4 bases, leaving 6 bases of the junction unmatched. The CDR3 DNA follows: TGTGCCAGCAGCTCGGGACTAGCGGATCTAAACACCGGGGAGCTGTTTTTT. It codes for CASSSGLADLNTGELFF. Using reference TRBV11-3 and TRBJ2-2 for the parts outside the CDR3, the full variable domain is EAGVVQSPRYKIIEKKQPVAFWCNPISGHNTLYWYLQNLGQGPELLIRYENEEAVDDSQLPKDRFSAERLKGVDSTLKIQPAELGDSAVYLCASSSGLADLNTGELFFGEGSRLTVL.

This chain uses TRBV28 with TRBJ1-1; 9 nucleotides match TRBD1. This CDR3 is 14 amino acids long. After removal of 6 bases from V and 1 base from J, the junction contained 3 bases not matched to a gene. The germline gives CDR1 MDHEN, CDR2 SYDVKM. CDR3 protein: CASSHRGQNTEAFF. CDR3 nucleotide sequence: TGTGCCAGCAGCCACAGGGGGCAGAACACTGAAGCTTTCTTT.

The genes are TRBV5-1 and TRBJ2-7; tentative D call: TRBD1 (6 bases). The length of the CDR3 is 14 residues. The V gene lost 5 bases and the J gene lost 1 base, with 13 bases spanning the gap. The germline V gene has CDR1 SGHRS and CDR2 YFSETQ. CDR3 nucleotide sequence: TGCGCCAGCAGTATAACCGGGACATCCTACGAGCAGTACTTC. It codes for CASSITGTSYEQYF.

This chain joins TRBV28 and TRBJ2-3, with D tentatively TRBD2 (5 bases). The CDR3 covers 17 residues. Germline CDR1 reads MDHEN; CDR2 reads SYDVKM. V gave up 6 bases and J gave up 4 bases, with 23 bases separating them. DNA of the CDR3: TGTGCCAGCAGCATTATAGGGCGTAGAGGGCCAGCAGATACGCAGTATTTT. As protein: CASSIIGRRGPADTQYF.

The DNA for the CDR3 is TGTGCCAGCGGGAGCGGTGCCACAGATACGCAGTATTTT. This sequence encodes CASGSGATDTQYF. The J gene is TRBJ2-3, the V gene TRBV7-8; D might be TRBD2 (5 bases). V lost 8 bases, J lost 2 bases, and 11 bases lay in between. The CDR3 contains 13 residues. The V gene's germline CDR1 is SGHVS and CDR2 FQNEAQ.

V gene TRBV19 combines with J gene TRBJ2-1; the match to TRBD2 covers 8 bases. CDR1 LNHDA and CDR2 SQIVND come from the germline V gene (reference sequence). Unmatched junction bases numbered 11, after V lost 6 bases and J lost 4 bases. This CDR3 has 16 amino acids. The chain's CDR3 is CASRGLAGTGYNEQFF. The CDR3 DNA reads TGTGCCAGTAGAGGGTTAGCGGGAACGGGGTACAATGAGCAGTTCTTC.

The V and J genes are TRBV21-1 and TRBJ2-1; the table's D call of TRBD2 was not tested on the DNA. TRBV21-1 is recorded as a pseudogene. The length of the CDR3 is 14 residues. The CDR3 DNA is TGTGCCAGAAAGGGCGGGATCTCCTACAATGAGCAGTTCTTC. It encodes CARKGGISYNEQFF.

The chain employs TRBV7-3 and TRBJ2-3; D is unclear. The length of the CDR3 is 17 residues. Germline V CDR1 and CDR2: SGHTA, FQGTGA. V lost 4 bases and J lost 8, with 25 bases in between. The CDR3 DNA is TGTGCCAGCAGCTCCTCCCGCAGAGCACAGATACGAGTTACGCAGTATTTT. This encodes CASSSSRRAQIRVTQYF.

This chain joins TRBV28 and TRBJ1-1, with D possibly TRBD1 on 5 matching bases. Germline CDR1 is MDHEN and CDR2 is SYDVKM. This CDR3 is built from 15 residues. V was cut by 5 bases and J by 2 bases, with 15 bases left in between. CDR3 sequence: CASSPSWQGNTEAFF. CDR3 coding DNA: TGTGCCAGCAGTCCTTCCTGGCAGGGAAACACTGAAGCTTTCTTT. The whole variable domain, remainder taken from reference TRBV28 and TRBJ1-1, is DVKVTQSSRYLVKRTGEKVFLECVQDMDHENMFWYRQDPGLGLRLIYFSYDVKMKEKGDIPEGYSVSREKKERFSLILESASTNQTSMYLCASSPSWQGNTEAFFGQGTRLTVV.

This chain uses TRBV2 with TRBJ1-1, with D perhaps matching TRBD1 (6 bases). The V end was cut by 8 bases, the J end by 4 bases, with 17 bases between. Germline assignment: CDR1 SNHLY and CDR2 FYNNEI. The CDR3 sequence is 14 residues long. The CDR3 spells CASLGDTRATEAFF. The CDR3 DNA reads TGTGCCAGCTTAGGGGACACTCGCGCCACTGAAGCTTTCTTT.

The CDR3 sequence is CSVETGGWTEAFF. CDR3 DNA sequence: TGCAGCGTAGAGACCGGGGGATGGACTGAAGCTTTCTTT. This chain uses TRBV29-1 with TRBJ1-1; tentative D call: TRBD1 (5 bases). The CDR3 has 13 amino acids. V was trimmed by 6 bases and J by 5 bases, leaving 16 bases between them. Germline values: CDR1 SQVTM, CDR2 ANQGSEA.

This clone was recorded only once. The CDR3 nucleotides read TGTGCCAGCAGCCCGGGAGCTGGGGCCAACGTCCTGACTTTC. Translated: CASSPGAGANVLTF. V and J are TRBV25-1 and TRBJ2-6; TRBD2 might be the D (6 bases). Trimming left V 6 bases short and J 2 bases short, with 8 bases between. This CDR3 has 14 amino acids. Per germline, CDR1 MGHDK and CDR2 SYGVNS.

This clone was counted only a few times. The chain joins TRBV12-1 to TRBJ2-7; no DNA check was done on the table's D call, TRBD2. TRBV12-1 is listed as a pseudogene. This CDR3 has 12 amino acids. The CDR3 DNA sequence: TGTGCCAGCAGCTTTGACTTCTACGAGCAGTACTTC. It codes for CASSFDFYEQYF.

The chain recombines TRBV27 with TRBJ1-5, with 10 bases matching TRBD1. After removal of 6 bases from V and 7 bases from J, the junction contained 6 bases not matched to a gene. Germline V gene lookup returns CDR1 MNHEY and CDR2 SMNVEV (reference sequence). The CDR3 consists of 14 residues. CDR3: CASSPGTGDQPQHF. The CDR3 DNA follows: TGTGCCAGCAGCCCCGGGACAGGGGACCAGCCCCAGCATTTT.

This chain joins TRBV7-2 and TRBJ2-5; the match to TRBD2 covers 7 bases. Trimming cost V 4 bases and J 6 bases; bases outside gene matches: 11. This CDR3 is built from 15 residues. In germline, CDR1 is SGHTA, CDR2 FQGNSA. The CDR3 nucleotides read TGTGCCAGCAGCTCACAAGGACTAGGGACGAAGACCCAGTACTTC. Amino acids: CASSSQGLGTKTQYF.